The subject of this entry is one T cell receptor beta chain. No antigen is known for it. Here immunoSEQ multiplex PCR was the method, and the copy in TCRdb shows in-frame clones only, minus some. Of roughly 56,000 clones listed, around 91% are singletons. The data belong to a study of graft-versus-host responses after intestinal transplantation. Study background: Recipients had multivisceral, liver-intestinal, or isolated intestinal transplants. Induction using anti-thymocyte globulin, followed by tacrolimus and steroids for roughly 3 years, was given to all recipients. Study findings and constraints: Recipient marrow showed GvH clones, some seen first in ileum or blood. Early post-transplant HvG declines tracked with peak circulating GvH clone levels.

The TCR was taken from a human patient who received an intestinal transplant, so some T cells may come from the graft donor. Sequencing was performed on PBMCs, taken less than 130 days after intestinal transplantation.

The DNA for the CDR3 is TGTGCCAGCAGCTCAGGACGGACCTACGAGCAGTACTTC. This gives the protein CASSSGRTYEQYF. The chain has TRBV7-9 and TRBJ2-7, with D uncertain. Germline V lookup: CDR1 SEHNR, CDR2 FQNEAQ (reference sequence). Trimming left V 4 bases short and J 2 bases short, with 9 bases between. The length of the CDR3 is 13 residues.